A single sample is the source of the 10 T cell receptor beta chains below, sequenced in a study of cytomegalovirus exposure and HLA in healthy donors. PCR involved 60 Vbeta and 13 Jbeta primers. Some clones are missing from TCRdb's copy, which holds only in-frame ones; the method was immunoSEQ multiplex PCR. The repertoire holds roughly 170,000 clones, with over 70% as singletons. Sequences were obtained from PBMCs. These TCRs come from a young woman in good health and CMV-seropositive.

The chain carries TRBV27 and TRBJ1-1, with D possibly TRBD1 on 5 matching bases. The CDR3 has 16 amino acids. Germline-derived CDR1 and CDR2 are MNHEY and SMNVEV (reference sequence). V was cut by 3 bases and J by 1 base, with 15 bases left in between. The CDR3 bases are TGTGCCAGCAGTTTGAGGTGGGGCGCCGGGAACACTGAAGCTTTCTTT. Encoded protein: CASSLRWGAGNTEAFF.

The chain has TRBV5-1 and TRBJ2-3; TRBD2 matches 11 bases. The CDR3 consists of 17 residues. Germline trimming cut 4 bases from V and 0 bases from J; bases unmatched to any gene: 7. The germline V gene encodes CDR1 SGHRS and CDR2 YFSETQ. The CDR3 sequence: CASSDRLAGSSTDTQYF. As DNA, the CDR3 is TGCGCCAGCAGCGACAGACTAGCGGGATCGAGCACAGATACGCAGTATTTT.

CDR3 in amino acids: CASSDPPGYGYTF. CDR3 coding DNA: TGTGCCAGCAGTGACCCTCCGGGCTATGGCTACACCTTC. The chain employs TRBV6-4 and TRBJ1-2; D remains ambiguous. Looked up from germline, CDR1 is MRHNA and CDR2 is SNTAGT. The CDR3 covers 13 residues. The germline V and J ends were trimmed by 2 bases and 4 bases, with 8 bases remaining between them.

In nucleotides, the CDR3 is TGCGCCAGCAGCAACAGGGGGGGGGACACTGAAGCTTTCTTT. The encoded protein is CASSNRGGDTEAFF. J is TRBJ1-1 and V is TRBV5-1, with TRBD1 matching over 8 bases. The germline V gene has CDR1 SGHRS and CDR2 YFSETQ. The CDR3 is 14 residues long. Trimming at V came to 4 bases and at J to 3 bases, leaving 5 bases not matched to a gene.

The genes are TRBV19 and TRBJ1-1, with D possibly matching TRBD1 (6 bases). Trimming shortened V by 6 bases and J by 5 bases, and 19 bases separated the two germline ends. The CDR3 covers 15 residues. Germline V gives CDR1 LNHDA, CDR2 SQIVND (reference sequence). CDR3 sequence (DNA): TGTGCCAGTAGCGACTTCTACAGGGAGGGGACTGAAGCTTTCTTT. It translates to CASSDFYREGTEAFF.

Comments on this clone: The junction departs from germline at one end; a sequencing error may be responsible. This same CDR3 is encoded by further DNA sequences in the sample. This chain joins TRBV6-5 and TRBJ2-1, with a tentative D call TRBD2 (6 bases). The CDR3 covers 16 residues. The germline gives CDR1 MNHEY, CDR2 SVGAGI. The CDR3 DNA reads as TGTGCCAGCAGTTACTCAACTGGAGGGGTTTACAATGAACAGTTCTTC. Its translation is CASSYSTGGVYNEQFF.

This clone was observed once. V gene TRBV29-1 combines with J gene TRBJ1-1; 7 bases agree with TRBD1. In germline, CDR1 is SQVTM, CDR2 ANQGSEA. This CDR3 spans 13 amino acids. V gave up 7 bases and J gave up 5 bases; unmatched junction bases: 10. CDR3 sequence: CSAQGGRGTEAFF. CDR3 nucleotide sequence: TGCAGCGCCCAAGGGGGCAGGGGAACTGAAGCTTTCTTT.

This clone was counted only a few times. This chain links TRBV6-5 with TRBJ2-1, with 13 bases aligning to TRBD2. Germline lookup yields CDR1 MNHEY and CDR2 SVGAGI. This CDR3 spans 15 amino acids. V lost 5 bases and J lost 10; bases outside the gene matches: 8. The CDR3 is CASSMTSGRWEEQFF. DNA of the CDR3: TGTGCCAGCAGTATGACTAGCGGGAGGTGGGAGGAGCAGTTCTTC.

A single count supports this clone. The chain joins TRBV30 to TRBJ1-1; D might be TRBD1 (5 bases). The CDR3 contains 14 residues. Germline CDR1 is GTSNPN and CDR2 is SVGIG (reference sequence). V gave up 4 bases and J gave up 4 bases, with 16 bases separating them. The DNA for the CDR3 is TGTGCCTGGAACCGGGACTGGGGCCGCACTGAAGCTTTCTTT. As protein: CAWNRDWGRTEAFF.

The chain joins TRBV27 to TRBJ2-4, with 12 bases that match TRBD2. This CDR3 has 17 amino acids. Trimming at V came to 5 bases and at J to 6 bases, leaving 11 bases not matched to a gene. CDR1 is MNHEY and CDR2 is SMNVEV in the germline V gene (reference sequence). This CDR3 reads CASSALWTSGMGNIQYF. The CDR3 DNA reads TGTGCCAGCAGTGCTCTTTGGACTAGCGGGATGGGAAACATTCAGTACTTC.